Listed here are 5 T cell receptor beta chains from one sample, sequenced in a study of CD8+ T cells in alopecia areata. Treatment indicated: oral pan-JAK inhibitor, 5-10 mg twice daily. Reverse transcription of extracted RNA yielded cDNA, which provided the sequencing template. Sequenced by immunoSEQ multiplex PCR; TCRdb stores in-frame clones only, minus some. The profile shows approximately 110,000 clones, about 59% of them singletons. Source: CD8+ T cells sorted from blood, taken at week 24, from a patient treated with tofacitinib. These receptors all stem from a human donor with alopecia areata.

This clone was recorded a few times. The rearrangement uses TRBV30 and TRBJ1-1, with D possibly matching TRBD1 (6 bases). Trimming left V 5 bases short and J 0 bases short, with 13 bases between. This CDR3 has 14 amino acids. In germline, CDR1 is GTSNPN, CDR2 SVGIG (reference sequence). CDR3 residues: CAWVAGHLNTEAFF. The CDR3 coding sequence is TGTGCCTGGGTAGCGGGACACTTGAACACTGAAGCTTTCTTT. Using reference TRBV30 and TRBJ1-1 for the parts outside the CDR3, the full variable domain is SQTIHQWPATLVQPVGSPLSLECTVEGTSNPNLYWYRQAAGRGLQLLFYSVGIGQISSEVPQNLSASRPQDRQFILSSKKLLLSDSGFYLCAWVAGHLNTEAFFGQGTRLTVV.

The chain recombines TRBV9 with TRBJ1-1; D is unresolved. Germline loops: CDR1 SGDLS, CDR2 YYNGEE. V was clipped by 0 bases and J by 1 base, with 7 bases between them. The CDR3 loop spans 14 amino acids. CDR3 in amino acids: CASSVGWGNTEAFF. Here the CDR3 DNA reads TGTGCCAGCAGCGTAGGTTGGGGGAACACTGAAGCTTTCTTT.

This clone was counted a few times. V and J are TRBV9 and TRBJ2-5, with D perhaps matching TRBD1 or TRBD2 (5 bases each). Trimming took off 0 bases at V and 0 bases at J, with 9 bases between the two ends. Germline V gene sequence: CDR1 SGDLS, CDR2 YYNGEE. The CDR3 is made up of 15 amino acids. For the CDR3, the DNA is TGTGCCAGCAGCGTAGTCGGGGACCACCAAGAGACCCAGTACTTC. Translated, it gives CASSVVGDHQETQYF.

This clone has only a few counts. The chain has TRBV29-1 and TRBJ2-1; 7 nucleotides match TRBD2. The germline gives CDR1 SQVTM, CDR2 ANQGSEA. This CDR3 is 13 amino acids long. V lost 3 bases, J lost 6 bases, and 5 bases stayed unmatched. DNA of the CDR3: TGCAGCGTTGATGTTGGACTAGGCAATGAGCAGTTCTTC. This gives the protein CSVDVGLGNEQFF.

A word on this clone: In the same sample, other DNA sequences code for this CDR3. The rearrangement joins TRBV2 to TRBJ2-7; weak D call: TRBD2 (6 bases). V lost 3 bases to trimming and J lost 0 bases, with 12 bases between them. CDR3 size: 15 residues. Germline lookup yields CDR1 SNHLY and CDR2 FYNNEI. The CDR3 spells CASSEVGGSSYEQYF. The CDR3 DNA reads TGTGCCAGCAGTGAGGTCGGGGGAAGCTCCTACGAGCAGTACTTC.